This T cell receptor beta chain was identified in a study of T cell responses to AZD1222 COVID-19 vaccine (dated by TCRdb to the early 2020s). About the full investigation: TCR sequencing covered 230 to 250 trial participants: 200 to 220 given two doses of AZD1222 and approximately 26 given two doses of MenACWY control vaccine. Trial participants were enrolled by age into 18-55, 56-69 and 70-plus year subgroups, with about 150, 28 and 57 TCR-sequenced participants respectively.

The CDR3 regions of human TCRbeta chains were subjected to immunosequencing. Per the authors' processing: TCRs in the repertoires were matched against a reference library of SARS-CoV-2-specific TCRs that had been generated with the MIRA antigen-specificity platform. Breadth was defined as the fraction of unique TCRs that were SARS-CoV-2-associated. Depth was defined as the fraction of total T cells that were SARS-CoV-2-associated. Using the MIRA data, each spike-specific TCR was mapped to the spike region that the TCR reacts to and placed in a CD4 or CD8 class. Log10-transformed breadth and depth values were compared by one-way ANOVA with Sidak's multiple comparisons tests. TCRdb provides this immuneACCESS table in a form limited to in-frame rearrangements. Some clones are lacking; in checked studies, under half of them reflect an unresolved V gene, and why the rest are absent is not known. That table supplies the V and J calls and clone size; D and trimming were determined from the DNA. Present in this sample are 150,000 to 200,000 clones, around 87% of which were seen just once. Approximately 2.7% of the sample goes to the ten largest clones.

The research as a whole found: The whole spike protein was spanned by vaccine-associated CD4 TCRs, and dominant responses were seen in regions 160-218 and 743-854. Conclusions about previously exposed vaccinees were limited because only six AZD1222 recipients were SARS-CoV-2 seropositive at baseline. Reportedly, almost half of the unique spike-specific TCRs recognized epitopes lying outside the regions that are mutated in the B.1.351 and B.1.1.7 variants. In the small 56-69-year group, the increase in depth fell short of significance, most likely because of low power. After two AZD1222 doses, both the breadth and the depth of spike-specific TCRs were significantly higher than at day 0 and than in MenACWY recipients. Because no samples from the day 14 peak response were available, repertoires could be characterized only after the peak T cell response. Most participants were white British and females outnumbered males, and the authors suggested that clonal diversity may have been underestimated.

CDR1 and CDR2 were assigned from the germline V gene as LGHNT and FRNRAP. Germline trimming: 3 bases from V, 8 bases from J; junction bases outside gene matches: 18. From the cysteine through the phenylalanine, the CDR3 covers 19 amino acids. The DNA shown is the 57-base CDR3, in frame from base 1. Taken with the paper, the label for time point translates to: baseline before first vaccination. The label giving this sample's treatment or condition can be read as: meningococcal conjugate vaccine given as trial control. Vaccinee samples came from UK trials COV001 and COV002, including a single-blind randomized controlled phase 2/3 trial of AZD1222 (ChAdOx1 nCoV-19) in healthy adults. Trial participant PBMC samples were collected at day 0 and day 28 after the second dose for TCRbeta chain sequencing. Concerning this clone: The antigen this receptor binds is unknown. No qualities accompany the bases; no much larger clone lies one base away.

This receptor was taken from an adult in good health. Material: peripheral blood, obtained on day 0 of MenACWY control vaccination. This sequence uses TRBV12-5 and TRBJ2-1, with TRBD2 matching 11 junction bases. The sequence in DNA is TGTGCTAGTGGTTTCTTAACCGAAATAGCGGGGGGGCCCAGGGATGAGCAGTTCTTC. Its protein product is CASGFLTEIAGGPRDEQFF.